This T cell receptor beta chain derives from a study of blood T cells in healthy people across ages. This CDR3 has 18 residues. Losses at the gene ends were 0 bases for V and 2 bases for J; bases not matched to a gene: 12. CDR1 and CDR2 from the germline V gene are SGHRS and YFSETQ. The use of a sample-barcoded 5' primer and a J-beta primer mix characterized a second PCR of roughly 7 to 11 cycles. TCRdb re-analysed the 5' RACE reads in MiXCR, keeping a single row per CDR3 protein. The profile shows about 1,400,000 distinct CDR3 sequences, roughly 40% of them singletons. This clonotype was counted between two and nine times.

The sequencing sample was made of blood. The V and J genes are TRBV5-1 and TRBJ2-3, with 7 bases fitting TRBD1. The sequence came from a woman younger than 35 in good health. The CDR3 loop is CASSLVGQEARFTDTQYF. CDR3 nucleotides: TGCGCCAGCAGCTTGGTAGGACAGGAGGCACGATTCACAGATACGCAGTATTTT. The whole variable domain, remainder taken from reference TRBV5-1 and TRBJ2-3, is KAGVTQTPRYLIKTRGQQVTLSCSPISGHRSVSWYQQTPGQGLQFLFEYFSETQRNKGNFPGRFSGRQFSNSRSEMNVSTLELGDSALYLCASSLVGQEARFTDTQYFGPGTRLTVL.